One and the same sample provided the 11 T cell receptor beta chains below, sequenced in a study of shared clonotypes between healthy human individuals. CD45RO-negative CD8 cells positively selected for CCR7 made up the naive population, which excluded terminally differentiated effector memory CD45RA+ cells. Here immunoSEQ multiplex PCR was the method, and the copy in TCRdb shows in-frame clones only, minus some. The table shows millions of clones, with around 96% occurring only once. Sequences were obtained from naive CD8+ T cells sorted from blood. Receptors were obtained from a man younger than 35 in good health.

The chain has TRBV18 and TRBJ2-5, with TRBD1 matching 8 bases. CDR1 and CDR2 from the germline V gene are KGHSH and LQKENI. The V and J ends lost 8 bases and 2 bases, in that order; junction bases with no gene match: 16. This CDR3 spans 17 amino acids. The CDR3 DNA reads TGTGCCAGCGCCGGAGACAGGGGTCAGCCTCAACAAGAGACCCAGTACTTC. This encodes CASAGDRGQPQQETQYF.

The V and J genes are TRBV27 and TRBJ2-5; 8 positions agree with TRBD2. The CDR3 is made up of 14 amino acids. The trim removed 2 bases at V and 4 bases at J, leaving 3 bases unmatched. CDR1 is MNHEY, CDR2 SMNVEV, per germline (reference sequence). Here the CDR3 reads CASSLRTSSETQYF. The CDR3, as DNA: TGTGCCAGCAGTTTAAGGACTAGCTCAGAGACCCAGTACTTC.

The chain has TRBV19 and TRBJ2-7, with D perhaps TRBD2 (6 bases). V shed 6 bases and J shed 6 bases, with 15 bases lying between them. The CDR3 consists of 13 residues. Germline assignment: CDR1 LNHDA and CDR2 SQIVND (reference sequence). The DNA of the CDR3 is TGTGCCAGTAGGGAGGGTCTTCGGGGCGAGCAGTACTTC. This gives the protein CASREGLRGEQYF.

V gene TRBV30 combines with J gene TRBJ1-5; a possible D gene is TRBD1 (6 bases). V gave up 5 bases and J gave up 3 bases, with 14 bases separating them. The CDR3 consists of 14 residues. CDR1 is GTSNPN, CDR2 SVGIG, per germline (reference sequence). The CDR3 sequence is CAWEATGPNQPQHF. The CDR3 nucleotides are TGTGCCTGGGAAGCGACAGGCCCCAATCAGCCCCAGCATTTT.

This clone was observed at least ten times. As DNA, the CDR3 is TGTGCCTGGACGACAGGGAGAGAGACCCAGTACTTC. Protein: CAWTTGRETQYF. This chain links TRBV30 with TRBJ2-5; 7 nucleotides align to TRBD1. V was pared by 4 bases and J by 4 bases, with 3 bases of the junction left unmatched. The CDR3 totals 12 residues. From germline, CDR1 is GTSNPN and CDR2 SVGIG (reference sequence).

The CDR3 region is CASSFGPREQYF. CDR3 DNA sequence: TGTGCCAGCAGCTTCGGACCCCGCGAGCAGTACTTC. The genes are TRBV7-9 and TRBJ2-7; D remains unclear. Germline CDR1 reads SEHNR; CDR2 reads FQNEAQ (reference sequence). CDR3 length: 12 residues. V shed 3 bases and J shed 6 bases, with 9 bases lying between them. The full variable domain, rest sourced from reference TRBV7-9 and TRBJ2-7, is DTGVSQNPRHKITKRGQNVTFRCDPISEHNRLYWYRQTLGQGPEFLTYFQNEAQLEKSRLLSDRFSAERPKGSFSTLEIQRTEQGDSAMYLCASSFGPREQYFGPGTRLTVT.

Of note for this clone: At one end the junction does not follow the germline gene, possibly because of a read error. The J gene is TRBJ2-5, the V gene TRBV7-7; 8 nucleotides agree with TRBD2. Per germline, CDR1 SSHAT and CDR2 FNYEAQ (reference sequence). This CDR3 has 15 amino acids. CDR3 amino acids: CASSLGTSNQETQYF. The CDR3 DNA is TGTGCTAGCAGCCTCGGGACTAGTAACCAAGAGACCCAGTACTTC.

Written as DNA, the CDR3 is TGTGCCAGCAGCGTCGGGCTTCTTACTTCCTACGAGCAGTACTTC. This sequence encodes CASSVGLLTSYEQYF. The genes are TRBV9 and TRBJ2-7; no clear D. Germline CDR1 reads SGDLS; CDR2 reads YYNGEE. The CDR3 length is 15 residues. V was shortened by 2 bases and J by 1 base, with 13 bases between the two germline ends.

The table lists this clone with a count of one. V usage is TRBV2 and J usage is TRBJ2-5; 7 nucleotides agree with TRBD2. With V trimmed by 5 bases and J by 0 bases, 12 bases remained unmatched. Germline CDR1 reads SNHLY; CDR2 reads FYNNEI. This CDR3 spans 17 amino acids. This chain's CDR3 is CASSPRRTSPNQETQYF. CDR3 DNA: TGTGCCAGCAGTCCCCGGAGGACTAGTCCCAACCAAGAGACCCAGTACTTC. Looking up the rest from reference TRBV2 and TRBJ2-5 gives the full variable domain: EPEVTQTPSHQVTQMGQEVILRCVPISNHLYFYWYRQILGQKVEFLVSFYNNEISEKSEIFDDQFSVERPDGSNFTLKIRSTKLEDSAMYFCASSPRRTSPNQETQYFGPGTRLLVL.

Details on this clone: The same CDR3 can be traced to other DNA sequences in this sample. The rearrangement links TRBV7-8 to TRBJ2-1, with D unresolved. Trimming shortened V by 1 base and J by 4 bases, and 11 bases separated the two germline ends. CDR1 SGHVS and CDR2 FQNEAQ come from the germline V gene. The CDR3 runs to 15 residues. The CDR3, as DNA: TGTGCCAGCAGCTTAGAAAGTGGGGTGTACAATGAGCAGTTCTTC. As protein: CASSLESGVYNEQFF.

This chain links TRBV6-5 with TRBJ2-7, with no clear D. The CDR3 has 12 residues. The germline V and J ends were trimmed by 6 bases and 6 bases, with 12 bases remaining between them. The germline V gene encodes CDR1 MNHEY and CDR2 SVGAGI. The CDR3 bases are TGTGCCAGCAGCCCTGATGGCGGCGAGCAGTACTTC. This sequence encodes CASSPDGGEQYF.